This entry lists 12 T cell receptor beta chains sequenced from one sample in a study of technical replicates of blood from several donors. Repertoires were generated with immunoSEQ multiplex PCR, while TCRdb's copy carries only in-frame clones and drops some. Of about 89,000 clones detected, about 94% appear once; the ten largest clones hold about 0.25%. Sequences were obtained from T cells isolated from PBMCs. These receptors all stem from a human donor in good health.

The CDR3 sequence is CASSSSTGQENTEAFF. The CDR3 DNA reads TGTGCCAGCAGCTCATCAACGGGACAGGAGAACACTGAAGCTTTCTTT. The chain couples TRBV13 to TRBJ1-1, with 8 bases lining up with TRBD1. This CDR3 is built from 16 residues. Germline CDR1 reads PRHDT; CDR2 reads FYEKMQ (reference sequence). V shed 4 bases, J shed 1 base, and the junction held 8 bases outside the gene matches. The entire variable domain, with the rest obtained from reference TRBV13 and TRBJ1-1, is as follows: AAGVIQSPRHLIKEKRETATLKCYPIPRHDTVYWYQQGPGQDPQFLISFYEKMQSDKGSIPDRFSAQQFSDYHSELNMSSLELGDSALYFCASSSSTGQENTEAFFGQGTRLTVV.

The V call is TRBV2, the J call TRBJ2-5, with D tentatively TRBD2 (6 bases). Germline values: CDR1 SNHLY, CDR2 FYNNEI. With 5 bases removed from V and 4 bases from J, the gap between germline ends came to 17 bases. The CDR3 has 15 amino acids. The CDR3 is CASSLTTSLVETQYF. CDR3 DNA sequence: TGTGCCAGCAGTCTCACTACTAGCTTAGTAGAGACCCAGTACTTC. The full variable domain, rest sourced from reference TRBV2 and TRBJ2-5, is EPEVTQTPSHQVTQMGQEVILRCVPISNHLYFYWYRQILGQKVEFLVSFYNNEISEKSEIFDDQFSVERPDGSNFTLKIRSTKLEDSAMYFCASSLTTSLVETQYFGPGTRLLVL.

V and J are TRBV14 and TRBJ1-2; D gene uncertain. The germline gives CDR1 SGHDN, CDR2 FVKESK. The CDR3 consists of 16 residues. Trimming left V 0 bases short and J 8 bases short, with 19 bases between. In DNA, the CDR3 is TGTGCCAGCAGCCAAGACTACGGAGTGTCTATGGTGGGCTACACCTTC. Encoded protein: CASSQDYGVSMVGYTF.

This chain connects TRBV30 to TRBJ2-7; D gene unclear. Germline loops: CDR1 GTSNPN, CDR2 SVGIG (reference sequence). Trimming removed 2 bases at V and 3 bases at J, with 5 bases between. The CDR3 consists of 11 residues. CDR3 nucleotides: TGTGCCTGGAGTAGGAGCTACGAGCAGTACTTC. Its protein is CAWSRSYEQYF.

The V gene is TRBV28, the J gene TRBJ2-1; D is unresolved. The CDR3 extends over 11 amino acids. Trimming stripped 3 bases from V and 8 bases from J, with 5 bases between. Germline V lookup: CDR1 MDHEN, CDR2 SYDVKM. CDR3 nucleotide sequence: TGTGCCAGCAGTTTGGGCCATGAGCAGTTCTTC. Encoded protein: CASSLGHEQFF.

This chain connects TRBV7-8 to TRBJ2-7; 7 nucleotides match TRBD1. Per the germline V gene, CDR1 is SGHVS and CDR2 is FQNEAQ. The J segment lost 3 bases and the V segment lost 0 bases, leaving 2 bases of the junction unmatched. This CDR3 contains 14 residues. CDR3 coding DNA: TGTGCCAGCAGCTTAGCGGACAGGAGCTACGAGCAGTACTTC. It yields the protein CASSLADRSYEQYF. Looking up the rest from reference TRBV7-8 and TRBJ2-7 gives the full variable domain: GAGVSQSPRYKVAKRGQDVALRCDPISGHVSLFWYQQALGQGPEFLTYFQNEAQLDKSGLPSDRFFAERPEGSVSTLKIQRTQQEDSAVYLCASSLADRSYEQYFGPGTRLTVT.

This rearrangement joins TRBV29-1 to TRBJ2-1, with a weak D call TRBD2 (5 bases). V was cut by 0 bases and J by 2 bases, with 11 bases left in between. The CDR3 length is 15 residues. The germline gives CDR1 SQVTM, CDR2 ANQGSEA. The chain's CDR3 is CSVEDFDGTYNEQFF. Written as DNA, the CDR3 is TGCAGCGTTGAAGATTTCGACGGGACCTACAATGAGCAGTTCTTC.

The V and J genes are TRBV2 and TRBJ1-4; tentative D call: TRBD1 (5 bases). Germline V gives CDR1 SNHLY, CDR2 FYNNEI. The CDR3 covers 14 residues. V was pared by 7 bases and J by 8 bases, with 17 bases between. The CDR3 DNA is TGTGCCAGCACCCTGGGGGGGGGTGAGGAAAAACTGTTTTTT. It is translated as CASTLGGGEEKLFF.

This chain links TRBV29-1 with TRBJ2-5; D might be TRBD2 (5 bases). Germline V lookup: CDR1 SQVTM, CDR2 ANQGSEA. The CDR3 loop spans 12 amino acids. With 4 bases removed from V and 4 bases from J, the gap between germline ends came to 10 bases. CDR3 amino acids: CSVVPEGETQYF. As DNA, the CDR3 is TGCAGCGTTGTCCCAGAGGGAGAGACCCAGTACTTC.

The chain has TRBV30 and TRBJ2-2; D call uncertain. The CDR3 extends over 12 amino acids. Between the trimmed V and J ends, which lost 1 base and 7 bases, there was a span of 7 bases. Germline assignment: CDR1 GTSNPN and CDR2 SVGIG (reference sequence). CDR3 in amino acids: CAWSASYGELFF. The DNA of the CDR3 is TGTGCCTGGAGTGCGTCGTACGGGGAGCTGTTTTTT.

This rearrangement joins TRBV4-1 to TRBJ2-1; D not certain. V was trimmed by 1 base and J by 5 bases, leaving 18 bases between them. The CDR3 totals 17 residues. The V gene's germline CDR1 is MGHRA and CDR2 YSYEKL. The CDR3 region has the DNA TGCGCCAGCAGCCAAGCTTACCTAGATTTGATTCACAATGAGCAGTTCTTC. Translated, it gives CASSQAYLDLIHNEQFF.

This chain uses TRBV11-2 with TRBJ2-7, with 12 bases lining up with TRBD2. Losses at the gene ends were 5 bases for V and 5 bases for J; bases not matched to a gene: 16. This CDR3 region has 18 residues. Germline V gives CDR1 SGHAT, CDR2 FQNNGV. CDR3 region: CASSPRYWTSGDIDEQYF. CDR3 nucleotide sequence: TGTGCCAGCAGCCCACGTTATTGGACTAGCGGGGACATCGACGAGCAGTACTTC. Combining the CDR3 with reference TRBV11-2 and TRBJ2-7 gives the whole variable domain EAGVAQSPRYKIIEKRQSVAFWCNPISGHATLYWYQQILGQGPKLLIQFQNNGVVDDSQLPKDRFSAERLKGVDSTLKIQPAKLEDSAVYLCASSPRYWTSGDIDEQYFGPGTRLTVT.